This passage covers 6 T cell receptor beta chains from one sample sequenced in a study of blood T cell repertoires in COVID-19. Profiled with immunoSEQ multiplex PCR; TCRdb holds only in-frame clones, not every one. The sample has 95,000 to 120,000 clones; more than 80% are singletons. Input material: peripheral blood. The receptors originated from a woman aged 55-75 years with COVID-19, enrolled during active disease.

V gene TRBV5-1 combines with J gene TRBJ2-7, with D hard to call. The CDR3 is made up of 13 amino acids. V was clipped by 7 bases and J by 0 bases, with 11 bases between them. Germline V lookup: CDR1 SGHRS, CDR2 YFSETQ. In DNA form, the CDR3 reads TGCGCCAGCCGAGGTATCCGCTCCTACGAGCAGTACTTC. This encodes CASRGIRSYEQYF. The full variable domain, completed using reference TRBV5-1 and TRBJ2-7, is KAGVTQTPRYLIKTRGQQVTLSCSPISGHRSVSWYQQTPGQGLQFLFEYFSETQRNKGNFPGRFSGRQFSNSRSEMNVSTLELGDSALYLCASRGIRSYEQYFGPGTRLTVT.

This clone was picked up a small number of times. The chain couples TRBV21-1 to TRBJ2-1; TRBD2 is the table's D call and was not checked against the DNA. TRBV21-1 is tagged as a pseudogene. The CDR3 extends over 19 amino acids. The CDR3: CASSMKRVGLAGCPGEQFF. The CDR3 DNA is TGTGCCAGCAGCATGAAGAGGGTAGGTCTAGCGGGGTGCCCGGGTGAGCAGTTCTTC.

The CDR3 is CASSSINREGETQYF. CDR3 nucleotides: TGTGCCAGCAGCTCGATTAACAGGGAAGGAGAGACCCAGTACTTC. The chain links TRBV5-4 to TRBJ2-5, with D perhaps matching TRBD1 (6 bases). This CDR3 has 15 residues. The germline gives CDR1 SGHNT, CDR2 YYREEE (reference sequence). Trimming shortened V by 3 bases and J by 4 bases, and 16 bases separated the two germline ends.

J is TRBJ2-1 and V is TRBV20-1; D gene ambiguous. Trimming stripped 1 base from V and 8 bases from J, with 3 bases between. Germline values: CDR1 DFQATT, CDR2 SNEGSKA (reference sequence). This CDR3 contains 10 residues. The CDR3 loop is CSARVYEQFF. The CDR3, as DNA: TGCAGTGCTAGAGTCTATGAGCAGTTCTTC.

The gene calls are TRBV5-6 and TRBJ1-5; a weak D match, TRBD1 (5 bases). Germline CDR1 SGHDT, CDR2 YYEEEE. This CDR3 spans 16 amino acids. V lost 0 bases to trimming and J lost 1 base, with 11 bases between them. CDR3 sequence: CASSLAGGLSNQPQHF. The CDR3 bases are TGTGCCAGCAGCTTGGCGGGGGGTTTAAGCAATCAGCCCCAGCATTTT.

V and J are TRBV5-1 and TRBJ1-1; maybe TRBD1 (5 bases). Germline CDR1 SGHRS, CDR2 YFSETQ. The CDR3 covers 17 residues. V shed 0 bases and J shed 4 bases, with 19 bases lying between them. The CDR3 DNA is TGCGCCAGCAGCTTGGCCGTCGGGCCAGGGCGAATCACTGAAGCTTTCTTT. Translation gives CASSLAVGPGRITEAFF.